This T cell receptor beta chain originates from a study of T cell clonotyping in hematopoietic cell transplantation. Study-wide points: Broader posttransplant TCR repertoire diversity was predicted by graft donor and pretransplant recipient Inverse Simpson Index values. At the given depth, recipient repertoires were over 97% de novo clonotypes.

Described time point: recipient sample about 28 days before transplant, after cytoreduction. Recipients were bled about 28 days pretransplant and at posttransplant days 30, 100, 180. On this clone: No antigen is known for it.

Profiling relied on immunoSEQ multiplex PCR, and the TCRdb table lists in-frame clones only, not all of them. This table holds around 45,000 clones, roughly 80% found once. The ends were cut back, 5 bases at V and 7 bases at J, with 11 bases in the middle. Germline loops: CDR1 SEHNR, CDR2 FQNEAQ (reference sequence). This CDR3 region has 13 residues. This TCR was sampled from a man in his sixties with myelodysplastic syndrome. Some clones in this sample may be carry-over from other donors' samples. This chain links TRBV7-9 with TRBJ1-4; D is unresolved. This sample comprised peripheral blood mononuclear cells, obtained before stem cell transplant. CDR3 in amino acids: CASSPSLSEKLFF. The CDR3 nucleotides are TGTGCCAGCAGCCCCTCCTTAAGTGAAAAACTGTTTTTT.